This T cell receptor (beta chain) came from a study of shared clonotypes between healthy human individuals. The CDR3 is 15 amino acids. CDR1 and CDR2 (germline): MGHRA, YSYEKL. Study donors comprised healthy, HIV-negative adults devoid of recent acute infection or vaccination. Adults of Caucasian background living in Nashville, Tennessee made up all donors. In the source study's methods: Without quality scores, immunoSEQ junctional reads could not be filtered like full-length reads. Here immunoSEQ multiplex PCR was the method, and the copy in TCRdb shows in-frame clones only, minus some. That table supplies the V and J calls and clone size; D and trimming were determined from the DNA. The table shows hundreds of thousands of clones, with 75% to 85% occurring only once.

Sequences were obtained from PBMCs. The chain combines TRBV4-1 with TRBJ2-5, with TRBD1 as a possible D gene (5 bases). The end of the DNA fits TRBJ2-7 better, so the J call may be wrong. This clonotype originated in a woman between 35 and 50 years old in good health. Some clones in this sample may be carry-over from other donors' samples. In nucleotides, the CDR3 is TGCGCCAGCAGCTTGACGTCGACAGTTTTCTACGAGCAGTACTTC. Translating it yields CASSLTSTVFYEQYF.